The entry below gives a single T cell receptor (beta chain) sequence along with its context. Using immunoSEQ multiplex PCR, the repertoire was profiled, and TCRdb retains in-frame clones only, with some absent. The sample holds over 140,000 clones. These data belong to a study of T cell responses to AZD1222 COVID-19 vaccine. This CDR3 has 15 residues. The receptor comes from an adult in good health. The sample taken for sequencing was peripheral blood. The chain employs TRBV21-1 and TRBJ1-2; whether TRBD1, the table's D call, matches the DNA was not checked. TRBV21-1 is described as a pseudogene. This CDR3 reads CAREPGAPSDYGYTF. The CDR3, as DNA: TGTGCCAGAGAGCCAGGGGCCCCCTCCGACTATGGCTACACCTTC.